The present T cell receptor beta chain was sequenced within a study of cytomegalovirus exposure and HLA in healthy donors. The germline V and J ends were trimmed by 2 bases and 4 bases, with 10 bases remaining between them. The CDR3 loop spans 14 amino acids. Germline V CDR1 and CDR2: SGHRS, YFSETQ. PCR employed 60 Vbeta and 13 Jbeta primers. How the authors handled the data: It was a later analysis that counted 83 million or so unique TCR beta chains, of which around 11 million were shared. TCRdb keeps only in-frame clones here, not all; method: immunoSEQ multiplex PCR. The D gene and trimming were derived from the DNA, and the V and J assignments and clone size from that table. Among around 130,000 clones listed, approximately 80% were seen once.

The V call is TRBV5-1, the J call TRBJ1-3; D is unresolved. The clonotype comes from a woman in her 40s in good health and CMV-seronegative. Material: PBMCs. The CDR3 DNA sequence: TGCGCCAGCAGCTTACCGGGAAACGGAAACACCATATATTTT. This translates into CASSLPGNGNTIYF.